The 2 T cell receptor beta chains below were found in one sample sequenced in a study of shared clonotypes between healthy human individuals (dated by TCRdb to the early 2020s). CD8 naive samples consisted of CD45RO-negative cells that were positively selected for CCR7, yielding a CD45RA+CCR7+ population without TemRA cells. Library creation used the immunoSEQ multiplex PCR assay. The table comes from immuneACCESS by way of TCRdb, which keeps in-frame sequences with V and J called. Part of the clones is missing from these tables; in studies checked, under half for an unresolved V gene and the rest for unknown reasons. In this sample the table shows 450,000 to 700,000 clones, 95% to 96% of which occur a single time. Together, the top ten hold roughly 0.1% of the sample. Sequenced material: naive CD8+ T cells sorted from blood. The sample's cell subset or site, from its label and the paper: CD45RA+CCR7+. Receptors were obtained from a woman between 25 and 40 years old in good health.

The chain recombines TRBV29-1 with TRBJ2-7, with D unresolved. Looked up from germline, CDR1 is SQVTM and CDR2 is ANQGSEA. V was shortened by 0 bases and J by 5 bases, with 8 bases between the two germline ends. The CDR3 spans 12 residues. CDR3 sequence reads: CSVEDNGDEQYF. CDR3 DNA: TGCAGCGTTGAAGATAATGGGGACGAGCAGTACTTC.

The chain recombines TRBV28 with TRBJ1-1, with D hard to call. V was cut by 1 base and J by 3 bases, with 12 bases left in between. Germline CDR1 reads MDHEN; CDR2 reads SYDVKM. The CDR3 runs to 15 residues. In nucleotides, the CDR3 is TGTGCCAGCAGTTTATTACCGAACGGGGACACTGAAGCTTTCTTT. Protein sequence: CASSLLPNGDTEAFF.